These 26 T cell receptor beta chains originate from one sample sequenced in a study of blood T cell repertoires in COVID-19. Some clones are missing from TCRdb's copy, which holds only in-frame ones; the method was immunoSEQ multiplex PCR. The sample shows about 200,000 clones, 86% of them seen only once. The sequencing input was PBMCs or T cells enriched from blood (not recorded which). These TCRs come from a man aged 35 to 55 with acute COVID-19.

The chain has TRBV4-2 and TRBJ2-7; no reliable D call. The germline V gene has CDR1 LGHNA and CDR2 YNFKEQ. The CDR3 consists of 16 residues. Trimming took off 3 bases at V and 6 bases at J, with 21 bases between the two ends. The CDR3 sequence: CASSQLPGATGIEQYF. DNA of the CDR3: TGTGCCAGCAGCCAGCTCCCCGGAGCTACCGGTATCGAGCAGTACTTC.

The V call is TRBV6-6, the J call TRBJ2-7, with 9 bases that match TRBD2. The CDR3 totals 15 residues. The V and J ends lost 6 bases and 2 bases, in that order; junction bases with no gene match: 8. CDR1 is MNHNY and CDR2 is SVGAGI in the germline V gene (reference sequence). The CDR3 here is CASRTIAGDPYEQYF. The CDR3 region has the DNA TGTGCCAGCAGGACTATAGCGGGAGACCCCTACGAGCAGTACTTC.

The rearrangement joins TRBV7-3 to TRBJ2-2; TRBD2 agrees at 14 bases. The V segment lost 5 bases and the J segment 2 bases; nucleotides outside the gene matches: 10. There are 19 residues in the CDR3. Per germline, CDR1 SGHTA and CDR2 FQGTGA. The CDR3 coding sequence is TGTGCCAGCAGCCTTGACACGGGACTAGCGGGAGCAAACACCGGGGAGCTGTTTTTT. Its translation: CASSLDTGLAGANTGELFF.

The gene calls are TRBV29-1 and TRBJ2-2; D might be TRBD2 (6 bases). CDR1 and CDR2 from the germline V gene are SQVTM and ANQGSEA. CDR3 length: 11 amino acids. Trimming cost V 6 bases and J 6 bases, with 8 bases left between them. The CDR3 protein is CSVGGAGELFF. Here the CDR3 DNA reads TGCAGCGTGGGGGGAGCCGGGGAGCTGTTTTTT.

On this clone itself: This CDR3 is also generated by other DNA sequences in the sample. The CDR3 loop reads CASSLGQGAGEQYF. CDR3 nucleotide sequence: TGTGCCAGCAGTTTGGGACAGGGGGCTGGCGAGCAGTACTTC. The genes are TRBV28 and TRBJ2-7; 12 bases are shared with TRBD1. Germline V lookup: CDR1 MDHEN, CDR2 SYDVKM. This CDR3 spans 14 amino acids. The V gene end was trimmed by 3 bases and the J gene end by 6 bases; junction bases not matched to a gene: 3.

V and J are TRBV27 and TRBJ2-7; tentative D call: TRBD2 (7 bases). Germline V lookup: CDR1 MNHEY, CDR2 SMNVEV (reference sequence). CDR3 length equals 14 residues. Trimming took 4 bases from V and 2 from J, leaving 12 bases between them. DNA of the CDR3: TGTGCCAGCAGTTCGGTGGGGGGGCCCTACGAGCAGTACTTC. Protein product: CASSSVGGPYEQYF.

The chain has TRBV28 and TRBJ1-5; D is undetermined. Germline V lookup: CDR1 MDHEN, CDR2 SYDVKM. The length of the CDR3 is 14 residues. V lost 6 bases to trimming and J lost 7 bases, with 16 bases between them. DNA for the CDR3: TGTGCCAGCAGGCCCGGAGGGATAGGGCAGCCCCAGCATTTT. It is translated as CASRPGGIGQPQHF.

The chain couples TRBV21-1 to TRBJ2-1; the table assigns TRBD1, which was not confirmed against the DNA. TRBV21-1 is flagged as a pseudogene. The CDR3 sequence is 17 residues long. CDR3 loop: CASSKGVPGQGNNEQFF. The CDR3 DNA reads as TGTGCCAGCAGCAAGGGGGTCCCGGGACAGGGGAACAATGAGCAGTTCTTC.

With regard to this clone: The junction differs from germline at one of its ends, possibly a read error. The chain has TRBV3-1 (or the pseudogene TRBV3-2) and TRBJ1-3; no clear D gene. The CDR3 extends over 13 amino acids. Germline-derived CDR1 and CDR2 are LGHDT and YNNKEL (reference sequence). This CDR3 is CASRQAIGNTIYF. The CDR3 DNA is TGTGCCAGCAGACAAGCAATTGGAAACACCATATATTTT.

This sequence joins TRBV23-1 and TRBJ1-6; D not certain. TRBV23-1 is filed as an ORF, its function uncertain. The CDR3 has 16 residues. Trimming took off 0 bases at V and 7 bases at J, with 13 bases between the two ends. The CDR3 DNA is TGCGCCAGCAGTCAATCTTTGTATGACTTGAATTCACCCCTCCACTTT. It translates to CASSQSLYDLNSPLHF.

This clone was detected only a few times. The chain employs TRBV24-1 and TRBJ1-5, with 8 bases identical to TRBD1. The J segment lost 0 bases and the V segment lost 6 bases, leaving 6 bases of the junction unmatched. CDR3 length equals 16 residues. Germline lookup yields CDR1 KGHDR and CDR2 SFDVKD. CDR3 sequence reads: CATSQGAKYSNQPQHF. CDR3 nucleotides: TGTGCCACCAGTCAGGGGGCAAAATATAGCAATCAGCCCCAGCATTTT.

The rearrangement links TRBV7-9 to TRBJ2-5; TRBD2 aligns across 9 bases. CDR3 length: 15 amino acids. Germline assignment: CDR1 SEHNR and CDR2 FQNEAQ (reference sequence). The trim removed 2 bases at V and 2 bases at J, leaving 3 bases unmatched. CDR3 loop: CASSLIAGEQETQYF. CDR3 DNA sequence: TGTGCCAGCAGCTTAATAGCGGGGGAACAAGAGACCCAGTACTTC.

This clone is a singleton in its sample. The chain joins TRBV6-5 to TRBJ1-5; D is undetermined. Deletions cut 10 bases from V and 2 bases from J, with 9 bases between. Looked up from germline, CDR1 is MNHEY and CDR2 is SVGAGI. The CDR3 runs 12 residues. The CDR3 DNA sequence: TGTGCCACATCGAGAGGCAATCAGCCCCAGCATTTT. Protein sequence: CATSRGNQPQHF.

This chain joins TRBV10-3 and TRBJ2-1, with 8 nucleotides matching TRBD1. CDR1 is ENHRY and CDR2 is SYGVKD in the germline V gene. The CDR3 has 14 amino acids. V lost 3 bases to trimming and J lost 6 bases; unmatched junction nucleotides: 4. CDR3 in DNA: TGTGCCATCAGTGATGGGGACAGGTTCAATGAGCAGTTCTTC. It encodes CAISDGDRFNEQFF.

The chain carries TRBV29-1 and TRBJ1-1; the D is unclear. The CDR3 length is 12 residues. Germline CDR1 SQVTM, CDR2 ANQGSEA. The V and J ends lost 5 bases and 0 bases respectively, with 7 bases between them. CDR3 nucleotides: TGCAGCGTTCGAGGTATGAACACTGAAGCTTTCTTT. It specifies CSVRGMNTEAFF.

This chain uses TRBV7-9 with TRBJ2-7, with D perhaps matching TRBD1 (6 bases). V lost 1 base to trimming and J lost 7 bases, with 17 bases between them. The CDR3 is 15 residues long. Germline V gene sequence: CDR1 SEHNR, CDR2 FQNEAQ (reference sequence). CDR3 sequence: CASSLVGQGTGEQYF. As DNA, the CDR3 is TGTGCCAGCAGCTTAGTGGGGCAGGGGACGGGGGAGCAGTACTTC.

The chain carries TRBV5-1 and TRBJ1-6, with D perhaps TRBD1 (5 bases). This CDR3 has 16 amino acids. V lost 1 base to trimming and J lost 6 bases, with 14 bases between them. Germline V gene data show CDR1 as SGHRS and CDR2 as YFSETQ. The CDR3, as DNA: TGCGCCAGCAGCTTGCTTGGGGCAGGCCGTAATTCACCCCTCCACTTT. Its translation is CASSLLGAGRNSPLHF.

This rearrangement joins TRBV6-6 to TRBJ1-3; D remains ambiguous. From germline, CDR1 is MNHNY and CDR2 SVGAGI (reference sequence). The CDR3 covers 13 residues. V lost 7 bases and J lost 6, with 13 bases in between. The CDR3 protein is CASKLGPLNTIYF. In DNA form, the CDR3 reads TGTGCCAGCAAGCTTGGTCCTTTAAACACCATATATTTT.

V is TRBV29-1 and J is TRBJ2-3; perhaps TRBD2 as D (6 bases). This CDR3 comprises 12 residues. CDR1 and CDR2 from the germline V gene are SQVTM and ANQGSEA. Trimming cost V 7 bases and J 6 bases, with 14 bases left between them. Here the CDR3 reads CSDDGGVDTQYF. CDR3 coding DNA: TGCAGCGACGACGGCGGGGTTGATACGCAGTATTTT.

The CDR3 region has the DNA TGTGCCAGCAGCTTCCACGGACTAGGCAATGAGCAGTTCTTC. This sequence encodes CASSFHGLGNEQFF. The chain couples TRBV11-3 to TRBJ2-1; 7 bases fit TRBD2. The V and J ends lost 3 bases and 6 bases, in that order; junction bases with no gene match: 5. CDR3 size: 14 residues. Germline V gene sequence: CDR1 SGHNT, CDR2 YENEEA.

V usage is TRBV25-1 and J usage is TRBJ2-1; 10 bases fit TRBD1. The CDR3 spans 13 residues. Germline V gene sequence: CDR1 MGHDK, CDR2 SYGVNS. V trimming: 3 bases; J trimming: 7 bases; junction bases outside the gene matches: 0. CDR3 protein: CASSEDRGNEQFF. CDR3 DNA sequence: TGTGCCAGCAGTGAGGACAGGGGGAATGAGCAGTTCTTC.

J is TRBJ2-5 and V is TRBV5-5, with D possibly being TRBD1 (6 bases). CDR3 length: 14 amino acids. The V gene's germline CDR1 is SGHKS and CDR2 YYEKEE (reference sequence). V lost 4 bases and J 3 bases, leaving 13 bases between the germline ends. The CDR3 DNA sequence: TGTGCCAGCAGCCGCAGGGGTCTGGAAGAGACCCAGTACTTC. Translation gives CASSRRGLEETQYF.

This rearrangement joins TRBV7-9 to TRBJ1-1; perhaps TRBD1 as D (5 bases). The CDR3 spans 16 residues. V was cut by 1 base and J by 2 bases, with 14 bases left in between. Germline V gene data show CDR1 as SEHNR and CDR2 as FQNEAQ (reference sequence). The CDR3 DNA reads TGTGCCAGCAGCTTAGAGGCGGCAAGGGGAAACACTGAAGCTTTCTTT. Its protein product is CASSLEAARGNTEAFF.

The J gene is TRBJ1-6, the V gene TRBV27; TRBD1 agrees at 8 bases. The CDR3 contains 13 residues. The V and J ends lost 4 bases and 12 bases, in that order; junction bases with no gene match: 5. Germline V gene data show CDR1 as MNHEY and CDR2 as SMNVEV (reference sequence). The DNA for the CDR3 is TGTGCCAGCAGTTCGCAGGGGGCGGGACCCCTCCACTTT. It encodes CASSSQGAGPLHF.

The J gene is TRBJ2-7, the V gene TRBV7-9; 7 nucleotides align to TRBD1. From germline, CDR1 is SEHNR and CDR2 FQNEAQ (reference sequence). The CDR3 has 15 amino acids. Trimming cost V 0 bases and J 1 base; bases outside gene matches: 3. The CDR3 coding sequence is TGTGCCAGCAGCTTAGCCGGGGACAGATCCTACGAGCAGTACTTC. It encodes CASSLAGDRSYEQYF.

This rearrangement joins TRBV11-2 to TRBJ2-3; no firm D call. The germline CDR1 and CDR2 sequences are SGHAT and FQNNGV. Trimming removed 3 bases from V and 4 bases from J, with 5 bases in between. CDR3 length equals 12 residues. This CDR3 reads CASSLSSDTQYF. For the CDR3, the DNA is TGTGCCAGCAGCTTGTCATCAGATACGCAGTATTTT.